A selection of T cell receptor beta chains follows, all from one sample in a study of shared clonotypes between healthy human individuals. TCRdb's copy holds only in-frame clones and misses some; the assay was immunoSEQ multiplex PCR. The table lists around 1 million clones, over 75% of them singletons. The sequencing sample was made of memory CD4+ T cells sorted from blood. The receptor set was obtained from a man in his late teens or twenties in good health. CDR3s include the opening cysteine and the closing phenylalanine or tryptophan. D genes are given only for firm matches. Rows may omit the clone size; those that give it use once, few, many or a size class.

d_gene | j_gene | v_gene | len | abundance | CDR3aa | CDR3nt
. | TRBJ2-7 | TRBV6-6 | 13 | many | CASSYHSPPEQYF | TGTGCCAGCAGTTACCACTCGCCGCCCGAGCAGTACTTC
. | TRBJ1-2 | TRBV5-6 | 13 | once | CASSFLPTYGYTF | TGTGCCAGCAGCTTCTTACCGACCTATGGCTACACCTTC
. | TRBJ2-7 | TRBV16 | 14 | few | CASSQSTNSYEQYF | TGTGCCAGCAGCCAATCAACTAACTCCTACGAGCAGTACTTC
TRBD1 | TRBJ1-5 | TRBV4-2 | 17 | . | CASSQDGQGRVNQPQHF | TGTGCCAGCAGCCAAGATGGACAGGGTAGGGTAAATCAGCCCCAGCATTTT
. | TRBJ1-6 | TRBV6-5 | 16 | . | CASSYLRAGSISPLHF | TGTGCCAGCAGTTACCTCAGGGCAGGGAGTATTTCACCCCTCCACTTT
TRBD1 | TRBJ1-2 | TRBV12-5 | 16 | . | CASGLRFGQGSGGYTF | TGTGCTAGTGGTTTAAGGTTTGGACAGGGCTCTGGTGGCTACACCTTC
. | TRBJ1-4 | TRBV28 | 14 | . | CASSAGGLGEKLFF | TGTGCCAGCAGCGCCGGGGGTCTAGGCGAAAAACTGTTTTTT
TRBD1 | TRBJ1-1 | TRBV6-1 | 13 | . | CASSEQGAGEAFF | TGTGCCAGCAGTGAACAGGGGGCGGGTGAAGCTTTCTTT
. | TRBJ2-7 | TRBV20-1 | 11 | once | CSAQGSYEQYF | TGCAGTGCACAGGGTTCCTACGAGCAGTACTTC
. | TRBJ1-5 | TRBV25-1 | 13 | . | CASSEAFNQPQHF | TGTGCCAGCAGTGAAGCGTTCAATCAGCCCCAGCATTTT
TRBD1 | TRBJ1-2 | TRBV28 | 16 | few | CASSPSPGQESYGYTF | TGTGCCAGCAGCCCATCGCCGGGACAGGAGTCCTATGGCTACACCTTC
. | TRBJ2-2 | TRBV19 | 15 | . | CASSIGLANTGELFF | TGTGCCAGTAGTATAGGGCTAGCAAACACCGGGGAGCTGTTTTTT
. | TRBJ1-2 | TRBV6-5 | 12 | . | CASSSDSYGYTF | TGTGCCAGCAGTTCTGACAGCTATGGCTACACCTTC
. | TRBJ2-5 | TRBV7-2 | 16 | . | CASSFRGSGPQETQYF | TGTGCCAGCAGCTTCCGAGGTAGCGGACCACAAGAGACCCAGTACTTC
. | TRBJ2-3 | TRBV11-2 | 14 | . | CASSLQSGPDTQYF | TGTGCCAGCAGCTTACAGTCAGGTCCAGATACGCAGTATTTT
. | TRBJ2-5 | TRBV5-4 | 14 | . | CASSTGQNQETQYF | TGTGCCAGCAGCACGGGTCAAAACCAAGAGACCCAGTACTTC
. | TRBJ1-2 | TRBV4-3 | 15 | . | CASSQEVSDSTGYTF | TGCGCCAGCAGCCAAGAGGTGTCCGATAGCACTGGCTACACCTTC
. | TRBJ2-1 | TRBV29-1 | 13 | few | CSVVRNSYNEQFF | TGCAGCGTGGTCAGGAACTCCTACAATGAGCAGTTCTTC
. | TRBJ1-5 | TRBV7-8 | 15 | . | CASSLGSASNQPQHF | TGTGCCAGCAGCCTAGGGTCGGCCAGCAATCAGCCCCAGCATTTT
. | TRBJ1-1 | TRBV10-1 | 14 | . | CASSEHRGSTEAFF | TGCGCCAGCAGTGAGCACCGCGGGAGCACTGAAGCTTTCTTT
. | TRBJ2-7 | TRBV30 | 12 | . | CAWSASNYEQYF | TGTGCCTGGAGTGCCTCAAACTACGAGCAGTACTTC
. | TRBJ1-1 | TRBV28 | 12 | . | CASSLIGLEAFF | TGTGCCAGCAGTTTAATCGGCTTAGAAGCTTTCTTT
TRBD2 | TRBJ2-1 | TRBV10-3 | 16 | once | CAISETGTSGINEQFF | TGTGCCATCAGTGAGACCGGGACTAGCGGGATCAATGAGCAGTTCTTC
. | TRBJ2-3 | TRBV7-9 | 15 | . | CASSLDRPKTDTQYF | TGTGCCAGCAGCTTAGACAGGCCCAAAACAGATACGCAGTATTTT
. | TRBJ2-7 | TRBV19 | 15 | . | CASSLYRDNSYEQYF | TGTGCCAGTAGCCTATACCGGGACAACTCCTACGAGCAGTACTTC
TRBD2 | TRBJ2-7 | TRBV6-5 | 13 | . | CASHRRGGYEQYF | TGTGCCAGCCATCGGCGGGGGGGATACGAGCAGTACTTC
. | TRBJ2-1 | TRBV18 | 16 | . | CASSPPSVGVNNEQFF | TGTGCCAGCTCACCACCGAGCGTGGGAGTGAACAATGAGCAGTTCTTC